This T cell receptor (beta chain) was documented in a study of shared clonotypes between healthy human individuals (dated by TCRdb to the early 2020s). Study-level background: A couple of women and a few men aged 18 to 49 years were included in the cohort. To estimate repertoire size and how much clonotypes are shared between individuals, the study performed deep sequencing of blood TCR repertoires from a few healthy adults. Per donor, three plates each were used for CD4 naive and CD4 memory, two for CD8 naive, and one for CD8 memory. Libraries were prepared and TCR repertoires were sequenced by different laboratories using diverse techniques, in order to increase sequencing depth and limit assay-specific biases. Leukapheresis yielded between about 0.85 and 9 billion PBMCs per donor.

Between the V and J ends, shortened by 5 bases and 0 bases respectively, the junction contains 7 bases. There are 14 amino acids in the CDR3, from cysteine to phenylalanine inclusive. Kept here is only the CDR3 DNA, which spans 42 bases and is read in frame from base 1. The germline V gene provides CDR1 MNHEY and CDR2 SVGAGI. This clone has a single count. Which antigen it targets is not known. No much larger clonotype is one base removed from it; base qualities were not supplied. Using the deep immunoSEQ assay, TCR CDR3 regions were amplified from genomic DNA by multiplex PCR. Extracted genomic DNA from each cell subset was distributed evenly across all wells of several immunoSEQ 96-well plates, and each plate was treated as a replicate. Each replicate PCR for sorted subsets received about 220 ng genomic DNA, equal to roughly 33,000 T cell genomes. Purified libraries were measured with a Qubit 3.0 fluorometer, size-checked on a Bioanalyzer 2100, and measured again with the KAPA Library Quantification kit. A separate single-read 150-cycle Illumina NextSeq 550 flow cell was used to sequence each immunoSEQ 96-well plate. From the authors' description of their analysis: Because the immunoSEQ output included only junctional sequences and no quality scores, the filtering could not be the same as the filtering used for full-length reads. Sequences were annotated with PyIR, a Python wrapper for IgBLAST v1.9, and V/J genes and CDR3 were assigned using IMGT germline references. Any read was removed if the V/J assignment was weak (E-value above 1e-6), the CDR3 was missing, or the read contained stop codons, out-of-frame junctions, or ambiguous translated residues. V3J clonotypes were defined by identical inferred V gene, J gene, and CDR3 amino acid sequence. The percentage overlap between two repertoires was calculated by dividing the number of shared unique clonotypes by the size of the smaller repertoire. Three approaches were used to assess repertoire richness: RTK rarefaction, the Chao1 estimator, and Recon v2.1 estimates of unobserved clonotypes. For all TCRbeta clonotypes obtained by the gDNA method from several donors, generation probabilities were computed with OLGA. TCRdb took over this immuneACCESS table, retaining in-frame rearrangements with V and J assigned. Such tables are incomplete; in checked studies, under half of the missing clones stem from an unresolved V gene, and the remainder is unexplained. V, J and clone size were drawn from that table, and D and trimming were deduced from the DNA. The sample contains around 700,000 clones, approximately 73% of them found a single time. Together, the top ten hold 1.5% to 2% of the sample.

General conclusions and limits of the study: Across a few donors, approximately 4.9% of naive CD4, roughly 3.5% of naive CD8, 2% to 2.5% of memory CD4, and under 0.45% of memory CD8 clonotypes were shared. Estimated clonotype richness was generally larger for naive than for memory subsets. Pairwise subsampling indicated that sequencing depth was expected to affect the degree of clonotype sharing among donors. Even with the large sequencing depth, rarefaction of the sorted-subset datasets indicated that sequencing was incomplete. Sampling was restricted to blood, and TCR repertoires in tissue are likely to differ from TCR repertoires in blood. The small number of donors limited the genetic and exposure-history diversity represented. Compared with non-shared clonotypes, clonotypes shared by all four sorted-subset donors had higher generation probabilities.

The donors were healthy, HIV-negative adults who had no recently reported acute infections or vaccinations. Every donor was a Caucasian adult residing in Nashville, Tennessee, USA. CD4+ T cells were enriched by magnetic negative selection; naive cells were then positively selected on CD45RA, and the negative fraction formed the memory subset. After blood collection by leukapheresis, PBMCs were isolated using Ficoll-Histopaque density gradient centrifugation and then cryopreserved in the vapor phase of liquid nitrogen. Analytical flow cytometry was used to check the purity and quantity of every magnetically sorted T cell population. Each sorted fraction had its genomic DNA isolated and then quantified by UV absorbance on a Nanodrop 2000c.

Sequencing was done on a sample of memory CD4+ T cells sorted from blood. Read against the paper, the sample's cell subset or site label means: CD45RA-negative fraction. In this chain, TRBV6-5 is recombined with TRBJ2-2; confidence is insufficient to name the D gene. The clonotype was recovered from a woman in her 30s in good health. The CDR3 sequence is CASSLLPNTGELFF. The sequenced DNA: TGTGCCAGCAGTCTCCTCCCGAACACCGGGGAGCTGTTTTTT.